This TCR beta chain comes out of a study of a mutant IDH1 vaccine in newly diagnosed glioma. Indicated time point: week 5, during vaccination. Each dose of the vaccine consisted of 300 ug of mutant IDH1 20-mer peptide, with topical imiquimod. About this clone: Its matching antigen is unknown.

TCRdb's copy holds only in-frame clones and misses some; the assay was immunoSEQ multiplex PCR. The table includes about 26,000 clones, approximately 79% detected once. CDR1 is MNHNY, CDR2 SVGAGI, per germline (reference sequence). The germline V and J ends were trimmed by 0 bases and 3 bases, with 11 bases remaining between them. The CDR3 loop spans 15 amino acids. The sequenced sample was PBMCs, obtained from a glioma patient whose treatment included an IDH1 peptide vaccine. This sequence was found in a man between 40 and 49 years old with glioma. Some clones in this sample may be carry-over from other donors' samples. The J gene is TRBJ1-1, the V gene TRBV6-6; D unresolved. The CDR3 loop is CASSYSPGWDTEAFF. For the CDR3, the DNA is TGTGCCAGCAGTTACTCCCCGGGATGGGACACTGAAGCTTTCTTT.